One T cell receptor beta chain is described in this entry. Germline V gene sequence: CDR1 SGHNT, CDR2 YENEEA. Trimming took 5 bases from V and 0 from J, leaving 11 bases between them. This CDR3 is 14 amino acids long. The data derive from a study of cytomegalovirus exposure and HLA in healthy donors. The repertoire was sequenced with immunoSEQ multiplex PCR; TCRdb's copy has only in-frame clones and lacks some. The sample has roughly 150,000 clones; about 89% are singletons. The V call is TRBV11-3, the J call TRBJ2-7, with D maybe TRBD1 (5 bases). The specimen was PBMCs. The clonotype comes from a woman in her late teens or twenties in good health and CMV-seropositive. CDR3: CASSPDRTSYEQYF. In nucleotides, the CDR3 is TGTGCCAGCAGCCCTGACAGAACCTCCTACGAGCAGTACTTC.